This T cell receptor beta chain was found in a study of blood T cell repertoires in COVID-19. The overall study: T cells, B-cell-depleted T cells, or PBMCs supplied cDNA or gDNA.

Libraries were prepared by immunoSEQ multiplex PCR; TCRdb keeps only in-frame clonotypes and omits some of them. The data contain about 16,000 clones, roughly 87% of them seen just once; the ten biggest clones take up 10%. Trimming removed 0 bases from V and 2 bases from J, with 9 bases in between. Germline CDR1 SGHRS, CDR2 YFSETQ. The CDR3 is 15 residues long. The source material was peripheral blood. The chain employs TRBV5-1 and TRBJ1-5; no definite D call. The clonotype originates from an elderly man with acute or convalescent COVID-19. CDR3 DNA sequence: TGCGCCAGCAGCTTGGGCGACTCACGCAATCAGCCCCAGCATTTT. Encoded protein: CASSLGDSRNQPQHF.